The source of this TCR beta chain is a study of persistence of HIV-infected CD4 T cells (dated by TCRdb to about 2020). As for the study more broadly: Suppressive ART had been received by participants for a median of around eight years. Peripheral blood samples of up to roughly 180 mL were collected at multiple time points, except for a couple of participants, who underwent leukapheresis at a single time point. For the TCR cluster analysis across participants, about 8 participants were included for CMV and six or seven participants for Gag. TCRbeta sequencing assessed the clonality of all cells in each sorted population, while proviral sequencing assessed the clonality of infected cells. The study isolated CMV- and HIV-1 Gag-responding CD4+ T cells from ART-treated individuals to examine antigen-driven clonal expansion of HIV-1-infected cells.

As to this clone: Its antigen remains undetermined. Per-base qualities were not stored, and no clone one base away is much larger.

V loses 2 bases, J loses 8 bases, and the germline ends lie 16 bases apart. CDR1 and CDR2, looked up from the germline V gene (reference sequence), are SGHNT and YYREEE. Spanning cysteine to phenylalanine, the CDR3 consists of 14 amino acids. Kept here is only the CDR3 DNA, which spans 42 bases and is read in frame from base 1. The label giving this sample's treatment or condition can be read as: suppressive antiretroviral therapy. Lysates of CMV-infected fibroblasts were used at about 9.2 ug/mL for cell stimulation. Responding CD4+ T cells were sorted by upregulation of both CD40 ligand and CD69. Participants were HIV-1-infected adults who started suppressive ART during chronic infection. For at least 4 years, participants had undetectable plasma HIV-1 RNA, below 50 copies/mL. To be included, a participant needed positive CMV serology and a CD4+ T cell count above 400 cells/uL. Before stimulation, PBMCs were isolated using density centrifugation and depleted of CD8+ T cells. For around 18 hours, the CD8-depleted PBMCs were stimulated with anti-CD28/CD49d costimulation, a CD40-blocking antibody, and enfuvirtide to prevent new infections. Cells were sorted on a Beckman Coulter MoFlo Legacy or XDP sorter, with propidium iodide excluding dead cells. For samples with more than one million cells, genomic DNA was extracted with the QIAamp DNA Mini Kit, and for all other samples the Quick-DNA Microprep Kit was used.

The immunoSEQ hsTCRB assay version 4, run in survey mode, was used to sequence TCRbeta repertoires from genomic DNA. Genomic DNA was diluted to approximately 11 ng/uL, and up to roughly 1 ug per sample was used for TCRbeta sequencing. The paper's data handling went like this. TCRbeta data analysis was done in ImmunoSeq Analyzer 3.0, and diversity was calculated on productive nucleotide rearrangements. Using the Immunarch R package, lower-bound TCR diversity was estimated with the improved Chao index and clonality was estimated with the Gini coefficient. Different nucleotide rearrangements encoding the same CDR3beta amino acid sequence were counted as distinct clonotypes. Differential abundance analysis identified TCRbeta sequences significantly enriched in antigen-responding cells relative to anti-CD3/anti-CD28-activated cells. GLIPH2 grouped TCRs by predicted peptide-MHC specificity, both within each participant and across combined participant data sets. TCRdb provides this immuneACCESS table in a form limited to in-frame rearrangements. Some clones are lacking; in checked studies, under half of them reflect an unresolved V gene, and why the rest are absent is not known. The V and J calls and clone size come from that table; D and trimming were worked out from the DNA. The sample includes roughly 16,000 clones, with almost 65% observed a single time. Of the sample, about 8% is held by the ten largest clones.

Overall study results and their limits: TCR oligoclonality correlated with proviral oligoclonality within the same sorted populations. TCRbeta richness in CMV- and Gag-responding cells was significantly lower than in anti-CD3/anti-CD28-responding cells; CMV-responding cells had higher oligoclonality than CD3/CD28-stimulated and Gag-responding cells. Only a small number of individuals took part in the study, and only a limited range of antigens was tested. Because the TCR analyses were done in bulk, restricting them to just the rare CMV-responding cells that actually carried HIV-1 proviruses was not possible. Degenerate expanded CDR3beta sequences were enriched in antigen-responding cells, suggesting convergent selection of CD4+ responses to CMV and Gag.

The sequencing here drew on CD4+ T cells sorted from PBMCs after 18-hour stimulation, taken from a patient who received antiretroviral therapy. The sample's cell subset or site label, in plain terms: CD40L+CD69+ CD4 T cells responding to CMV lysate. The rearrangement joined TRBV5-4 to TRBJ1-2; a tentative D call is TRBD1 (5 bases match). The sequence came from an adult woman with HIV who was CMV-seropositive. CDR3 reads: CASSLKDTLRGYTF. The base sequence is TGTGCCAGCAGCTTAAAGGACACTCTCAGGGGCTACACCTTC.